One and the same sample provided the 17 T cell receptor beta chains below, sequenced in a study of T cells in Graves' hyperthyroidism and ophthalmopathy. Amplification targeted TCR beta CDR3 regions from RNA transcripts. The TCR CDR3 was amplified in a first-round RT-PCR using the HTBI primer set. TCRdb processed the multiplex PCR reads anew with MiXCR; each CDR3 protein has one entry. The repertoire holds around 490,000 distinct CDR3 sequences, with about 20% as singletons. Sequenced input: blood. The source is a man aged 40-49 years with Graves' ophthalmopathy.

V is TRBV20-1 and J is TRBJ2-7; D not resolved. CDR1 and CDR2 from the germline V gene are DFQATT and SNEGSKA (reference sequence). Trimming left V 5 bases short and J 0 bases short, with 17 bases between. The CDR3 runs 15 residues. The CDR3 sequence is CSAGIEDPSSYEQYF. The DNA of the CDR3 is TGCAGTGCTGGCATTGAGGACCCGAGCTCCTACGAGCAGTACTTC.

This clonotype occurred a few times. V and J are TRBV12-3 or TRBV12-4 and TRBJ2-7, with TRBD2 as a possible D gene (6 bases). The CDR3 extends over 16 amino acids. The ends were cut back, 4 bases at V and 2 bases at J, with 18 bases in the middle. The CDR3 bases are TGTGCCAGCAGTTCGATGGGACGGAGGGGAACCTACGAGCAGTACTTC. This sequence encodes CASSSMGRRGTYEQYF.

This clonotype has a count of ten or more. The gene calls are TRBV30 and TRBJ2-3; D is unclear. Trimming cost V 1 base and J 6 bases, with 5 bases left between them. This CDR3 region has 11 residues. The germline CDR1 and CDR2 sequences are GTSNPN and SVGIG (reference sequence). The CDR3 nucleotides read TGTGCCTGGAGTGATAGGGATACGCAGTATTTT. Translating gives CAWSDRDTQYF.

This clonotype turned up a few times. CDR3 nucleotide sequence: TGTGCCAGTAGTGCTGCGAGGACTGAAGCTTTCTTT. It encodes CASSAARTEAFF. The J gene is TRBJ1-1, the V gene TRBV19; D unclear. V was trimmed by 5 bases and J by 5 bases, leaving 9 bases between them. The CDR3 consists of 12 residues. The V gene's germline CDR1 is LNHDA and CDR2 SQIVND (reference sequence). The whole variable domain, remainder taken from reference TRBV19 and TRBJ1-1, is DGGITQSPKYLFRKEGQNVTLSCEQNLNHDAMYWYRQDPGQGLRLIYYSQIVNDFQKGDIAEGYSVSREKKESFPLTVTSAQKNPTAFYLCASSAARTEAFFGQGTRLTVV.

The rearrangement links TRBV20-1 to TRBJ1-2, with D uncertain. Germline CDR1 is DFQATT and CDR2 is SNEGSKA (reference sequence). Trimming left V 1 base short and J 6 bases short, with 12 bases between. This CDR3 comprises 13 residues. The CDR3 here is CSARVDSSDGYTF. CDR3 nucleotides: TGCAGTGCTAGAGTAGACTCTTCCGATGGCTACACCTTC.

The gene calls are TRBV5-1 and TRBJ2-2; D is unclear. The germline gives CDR1 SGHRS, CDR2 YFSETQ. The CDR3 consists of 13 residues. V was cut by 2 bases and J by 5 bases, with 7 bases left in between. The CDR3 bases are TGCGCCAGCAGCTTCGGGTCTACCGGGGAGCTGTTTTTT. Translated, it gives CASSFGSTGELFF.

The genes are TRBV19 and TRBJ1-1, with D unclear. Deletions cut 10 bases from V and 10 bases from J, with 25 bases between. CDR3 length: 14 residues. The germline V gene encodes CDR1 LNHDA and CDR2 SQIVND (reference sequence). The CDR3 loop reads CATVTSYRTGRAFF. The DNA for the CDR3 is TGTGCCACTGTAACCAGCTACAGAACCGGAAGAGCTTTCTTT.

This chain connects TRBV20-1 to TRBJ2-5, with D perhaps given as TRBD1 or TRBD2 (6 bases each). With 6 bases removed from V and 3 bases from J, the gap between germline ends came to 14 bases. The CDR3 is made up of 13 amino acids. Germline loops: CDR1 DFQATT, CDR2 SNEGSKA (reference sequence). CDR3: CSALWGAKETQYF. The CDR3 DNA follows: TGCAGTGCACTCTGGGGGGCTAAAGAGACCCAGTACTTC.

This clonotype has ten or more counts. V is TRBV7-3 and J is TRBJ2-3, with 9 bases identical to TRBD2. Losses at the gene ends were 2 bases for V and 3 bases for J; bases not matched to a gene: 18. The CDR3 loop spans 20 amino acids. Germline values: CDR1 SGHTA, CDR2 FQGTGA. The CDR3 here is CASSLHGTLYSGRGTDTQYF. The CDR3 DNA follows: TGTGCCAGCAGCTTACACGGGACCCTGTATAGCGGGAGAGGGACAGATACGCAGTATTTT.

This clonotype has ten or more counts. This chain connects TRBV5-1 to TRBJ2-7; 11 bases map to TRBD2. The CDR3 is made up of 16 amino acids. Germline CDR1 SGHRS, CDR2 YFSETQ. Unmatched junction bases numbered 13, after V lost 4 bases and J lost 7 bases. This chain's CDR3 is CASSTGLAVPAEEQYF. The CDR3 bases are TGCGCCAGCAGCACGGGACTAGCGGTCCCTGCGGAAGAGCAGTACTTC.

This clonotype turned up a few times. The chain joins TRBV9 to TRBJ2-3; TRBD2 is a possible D gene (6 bases). The CDR3 length is 14 residues. Germline V gene lookup returns CDR1 SGDLS and CDR2 YYNGEE. V shed 0 bases and J shed 5 bases, with 10 bases lying between them. In DNA form, the CDR3 reads TGTGCCAGCAGCGTAGAAGGAGGGGTAGATACGCAGTATTTT. It codes for CASSVEGGVDTQYF.

The chain employs TRBV19 and TRBJ2-7; D is perhaps TRBD1 or TRBD2 (6 bases each). The CDR3 runs to 14 residues. Per the germline V gene, CDR1 is LNHDA and CDR2 is SQIVND (reference sequence). V lost 7 bases and J 1 base, leaving 14 bases between the germline ends. The CDR3 sequence is CASTLGGGSYEQYF. Written as DNA, the CDR3 is TGTGCCAGTACCCTCGGGGGCGGGTCCTACGAGCAGTACTTC.

This rearrangement joins TRBV20-1 to TRBJ2-5; 11 nucleotides align to TRBD2. The CDR3 length is 15 residues. CDR1 and CDR2 from the germline V gene are DFQATT and SNEGSKA (reference sequence). J lost 5 bases, V lost 6 bases, and 11 bases had no gene match. CDR3 coding DNA: TGCAGTGCGAACGCACTAGCGGGAGTATTGGAGACCCAGTACTTC. It translates to CSANALAGVLETQYF.

This clonotype was counted ten times or more. The CDR3 protein is CASSLSLTELFF. CDR3 nucleotides: TGTGCCAGCAGCTTAAGCCTGACAGAGCTGTTTTTT. The chain carries TRBV11-2 and TRBJ2-2; no reliable D call. Between the trimmed V and J ends, which lost 2 bases and 11 bases, there was a span of 9 bases. This CDR3 comprises 12 residues. Germline loops: CDR1 SGHAT, CDR2 FQNNGV.

The rearrangement joins TRBV6-1 to TRBJ2-7; unclear D gene. V dropped 5 bases and J dropped 4 bases, with 12 bases sitting between them. The CDR3 totals 13 residues. Germline V gene lookup returns CDR1 MNHNS and CDR2 SASEGT. Here the CDR3 reads CASSPTLYYEQYF. Here the CDR3 DNA reads TGTGCCAGCAGTCCCACTCTTTATTACGAGCAGTACTTC.

The chain recombines TRBV20-1 with TRBJ1-5; 7 bases are shared with TRBD1. CDR3 length: 11 amino acids. V lost 8 bases, J lost 4 bases, and 2 bases stayed unmatched. Germline-derived CDR1 and CDR2 are DFQATT and SNEGSKA (reference sequence). This CDR3 is CSFRGNQPQHF. Written as DNA, the CDR3 is TGCAGTTTCAGGGGGAATCAGCCCCAGCATTTT.

J is TRBJ2-7 and V is TRBV11-2, with 7 bases that match TRBD2. This CDR3 region has 14 residues. V lost 0 bases, J lost 3 bases, and 2 bases stayed unmatched. CDR1 SGHAT and CDR2 FQNNGV come from the germline V gene. The DNA of the CDR3 is TGTGCCAGCAGCTTAGAGGGAGGGTACTACGAGCAGTACTTC. This translates into CASSLEGGYYEQYF. The full variable domain, its missing parts supplied by reference TRBV11-2 and TRBJ2-7, is EAGVAQSPRYKIIEKRQSVAFWCNPISGHATLYWYQQILGQGPKLLIQFQNNGVVDDSQLPKDRFSAERLKGVDSTLKIQPAKLEDSAVYLCASSLEGGYYEQYFGPGTRLTVT.